Listed below are T cell receptor beta chains from one sample, sequenced in a study of T cells in Graves' hyperthyroidism and ophthalmopathy. TCRdb reprocessed the multiplex PCR reads via MiXCR and lists one record per CDR3 protein. Among around 500,000 distinct CDR3 sequences, around 16% were seen once, and the ten largest hold less than 30%. The sequenced sample was blood. The receptors shown here come from a woman between 25 and 40 years old with Graves' ophthalmopathy. The CDR3 runs from the conserved cysteine through the conserved F or W.

V gene,J gene,CDR3 protein
TRBV6-2/TRBV6-3,TRBJ2-3,CASSSRGGPSTDTQYF
TRBV6-1,TRBJ1-1,CASRRQGSGTEAFF
TRBV24-1,TRBJ1-1,CATSQQGVEAFF
TRBV2,TRBJ2-7,CASSLSQGRMDEQYF
TRBV11-2,TRBJ1-4,CASSLDPGTEKLFF
TRBV7-2,TRBJ2-7,CASSLLAGIYEQYF
TRBV6-1,TRBJ2-3,CASSLAGGSGDTQYF
TRBV20-1,TRBJ1-1,CSVFALRDGNTEAFF
TRBV29-1,TRBJ1-1,CSVGQGGEAFF
TRBV20-1,TRBJ2-2,CSASRGWTGELFF
TRBV7-3,TRBJ2-3,CASSGTGATDTQYF
TRBV7-8,TRBJ2-5,CASSLNRARQETQYF
TRBV20-1,TRBJ2-3,CSARGRVFSTDTQYF
TRBV28,TRBJ2-2,CASSLSGTGNTGELFF
TRBV4-3,TRBJ1-5,CASSPSTDQPQHF
TRBV20-1,TRBJ1-2,CSARDLLRPGDGYTF
TRBV30,TRBJ1-5,CAWSVSGNQPQHF
TRBV20-1,TRBJ2-3,CSARVGASGLAGDTQYF
TRBV5-1,TRBJ2-1,CASNGAGPYNEQFF
TRBV11-2,TRBJ2-5,CASSFFGGQETQYF
TRBV28,TRBJ2-3,CASRSRGTREAQYF
TRBV28,TRBJ2-7,CASSLWGRESSEQYF
TRBV6-2/TRBV6-3,TRBJ1-4,CASSSFNEKLFF
TRBV20-1,TRBJ2-1,CSARELPLFTEDYNEQFF
TRBV7-9,TRBJ1-1,CASSLGVREAEAFF
TRBV5-1,TRBJ2-1,CASWFTGSASYNEQFF
TRBV5-1,TRBJ2-1,CASSLVGTGGVLNEQFF
TRBV11-2,TRBJ2-3,CASSPVADTDTQYF
TRBV28,TRBJ2-7,CASRGSGEQYF
TRBV19,TRBJ1-5,CASSDLKQGARGNQPQHF
TRBV18,TRBJ1-4,CASSPESFTNEKLFF
TRBV4-3,TRBJ2-7,CASSQDLGPGYEQYF
TRBV11-2,TRBJ2-1,CASSLSGWQFF
TRBV7-2,TRBJ2-3,CASSFQGDTQYF
TRBV29-1,TRBJ2-1,CSVEGLANYNEQFF
TRBV7-6,TRBJ2-3,CASSLPIRDRARADTQYF
TRBV6-1,TRBJ1-6,CASSSGQSSYNSPLHF
TRBV4-2,TRBJ2-1,CASSQAAHNEQFF
TRBV27,TRBJ2-3,CASSLTDRVTDTQYF
TRBV7-9,TRBJ1-2,CASSVAGGDGYTF
TRBV5-8,TRBJ2-3,CASSTEGGLSTDTQYF
TRBV12-3/TRBV12-4,TRBJ2-1,CASCQGVDYNEQFF